This TCR beta chain was recovered during a study of control samples from healthy donors and cancer patients. Some clones are missing from TCRdb's copy, which holds only in-frame ones; the method was immunoSEQ multiplex PCR. This table has around 50,000 clones, more than 85% appearing once. The CDR3 runs to 17 residues. Trimming pared 5 bases from V and 0 bases from J, leaving 14 bases between. Germline-derived CDR1 and CDR2 are SGHTA and FQGNSA. The clonotype was recovered from a man aged 25 to 40 with colorectal cancer. The sample was PBMCs. The chain recombines TRBV7-2 with TRBJ1-6; D not certain. The CDR3 spells CASSQRSGSSYNSPLHF. The CDR3 DNA reads as TGTGCCAGCAGCCAACGTTCGGGGAGCTCCTATAATTCACCCCTCCACTTT.